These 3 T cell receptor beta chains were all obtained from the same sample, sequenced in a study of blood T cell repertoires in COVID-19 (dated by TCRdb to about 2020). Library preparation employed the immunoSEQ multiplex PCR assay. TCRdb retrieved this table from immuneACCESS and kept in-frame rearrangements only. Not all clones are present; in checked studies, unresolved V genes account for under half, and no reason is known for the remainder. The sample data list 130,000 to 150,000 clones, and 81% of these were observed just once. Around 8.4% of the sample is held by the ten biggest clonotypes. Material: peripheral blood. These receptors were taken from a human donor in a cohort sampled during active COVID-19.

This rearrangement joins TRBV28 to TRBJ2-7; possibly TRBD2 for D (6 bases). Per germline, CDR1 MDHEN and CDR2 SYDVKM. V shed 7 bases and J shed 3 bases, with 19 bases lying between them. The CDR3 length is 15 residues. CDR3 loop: CASISSGTSIYEQYF. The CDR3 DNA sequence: TGTGCCAGCATCAGCTCCGGGACTTCTATCTACGAGCAGTACTTC.

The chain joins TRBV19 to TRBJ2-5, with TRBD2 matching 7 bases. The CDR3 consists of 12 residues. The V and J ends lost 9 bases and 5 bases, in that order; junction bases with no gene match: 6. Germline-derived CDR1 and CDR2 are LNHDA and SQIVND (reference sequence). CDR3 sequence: CARATGGETQYF. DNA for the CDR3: TGTGCCAGGGCGACCGGGGGGGAGACCCAGTACTTC.

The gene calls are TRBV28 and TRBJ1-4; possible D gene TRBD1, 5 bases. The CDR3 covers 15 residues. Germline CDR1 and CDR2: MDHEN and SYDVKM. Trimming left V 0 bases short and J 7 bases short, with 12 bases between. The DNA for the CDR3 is TGTGCCAGCAGTTTATGGGGGCTGCATGGTGAAAAACTGTTTTTT. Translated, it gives CASSLWGLHGEKLFF. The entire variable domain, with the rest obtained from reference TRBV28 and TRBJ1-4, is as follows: DVKVTQSSRYLVKRTGEKVFLECVQDMDHENMFWYRQDPGLGLRLIYFSYDVKMKEKGDIPEGYSVSREKKERFSLILESASTNQTSMYLCASSLWGLHGEKLFFGSGTQLSVL.